This T cell receptor beta chain was profiled in a study of cytomegalovirus exposure and HLA in healthy donors. This clone has just one count. The method was immunoSEQ multiplex PCR; TCRdb's version includes in-frame clones alone and lacks a portion of them. The sample yields more than 110,000 clones, approximately 94% seen once. This CDR3 has 16 amino acids. After removal of 3 bases from V and 8 bases from J, the junction contained 16 bases not matched to a gene. Germline V gives CDR1 KGHSH, CDR2 LQKENI. The clonotype was recovered from a man aged 18-30 years in good health and CMV-seropositive. The chain joins TRBV18 to TRBJ2-7; 7 bases align to TRBD1. Sequencing was carried out using PBMCs. This CDR3 reads CASSPGEQGKVPKQYF. Written as DNA, the CDR3 is TGTGCCAGCTCACCGGGGGAACAGGGGAAGGTCCCGAAGCAGTACTTC. Full variable domain (remainder filled in from reference TRBV18 and TRBJ2-7): NAGVMQNPRHLVRRRGQEARLRCSPMKGHSHVYWYRQLPEEGLKFMVYLQKENIIDESGMPKERFSAEFPKEGPSILRIQQVVRGDSAAYFCASSPGEQGKVPKQYFGPGTRLTVT.